This entry lists 20 T cell receptor beta chains sequenced from one sample in a study of shared clonotypes between healthy human individuals. TCRdb's copy holds only in-frame clones and misses some; the assay was immunoSEQ multiplex PCR. The sample comprises around 100,000 clones, about 70% of which are singletons, and around 24% rests with the top ten. The material sequenced was memory CD8+ T cells sorted from blood. The subset denotes: CD45RO+ cells pooled with CCR7-negative TemRA cells. These receptors originate from a woman in her twenties or thirties in good health.

The chain is built from TRBV15 and TRBJ2-3; D not certain. The CDR3 has 15 residues. V was cut by 5 bases and J by 2 bases, with 14 bases left in between. Germline V CDR1 and CDR2: LNHNV, YYDKDF (reference sequence). Here the CDR3 DNA reads TGTGCCACCAGCTTGACGAAAGAAACCACAGATACGCAGTATTTT. Translated: CATSLTKETTDTQYF.

The rearrangement joins TRBV11-2 to TRBJ1-5, with D possibly matching TRBD1 (6 bases). CDR1 and CDR2 from the germline V gene are SGHAT and FQNNGV. Trimming removed 1 base from V and 4 bases from J, with 17 bases in between. There are 17 residues in the CDR3. CDR3 DNA sequence: TGTGCCAGCAGCTTAGTAAGGCGACAGGAGGGGAATCAGCCCCAGCATTTT. It encodes CASSLVRRQEGNQPQHF.

This chain uses TRBV19 with TRBJ1-1; TRBD1 matches 9 bases. J gave up 3 bases and V 5 bases, and 4 bases lay outside the gene matches. The CDR3 covers 14 residues. CDR1 and CDR2 (germline): LNHDA, SQIVND (reference sequence). In DNA, the CDR3 is TGTGCCAGTAGTTTACAGGGGGCCTACACTGAAGCTTTCTTT. Protein sequence: CASSLQGAYTEAFF.

The chain combines TRBV28 with TRBJ2-7; 8 bases map to TRBD2. Germline CDR1 MDHEN, CDR2 SYDVKM. V shed 8 bases and J 3 bases; nucleotides not matched to a gene: 15. The CDR3 loop spans 16 amino acids. The CDR3 DNA sequence: TGTGCCAGCCGAACTTTAGTAGAGCGGGAGTACTACGAGCAGTACTTC. Amino acid sequence: CASRTLVEREYYEQYF.

The genes are TRBV10-3 and TRBJ2-1; 10 nucleotides align to TRBD2. Germline lookup yields CDR1 ENHRY and CDR2 SYGVKD. Trimming removed 0 bases from V and 8 bases from J; junction bases left unmatched: 13. This CDR3 contains 18 residues. CDR3 sequence (DNA): TGTGCCATCAGTGAGTCGACTCTGAGTAGCGGGAGGCGCGATGAGCAGTTCTTC. Translated, it gives CAISESTLSSGRRDEQFF.

Here the CDR3 reads CASSPTGAGETQYF. The CDR3 bases are TGTGCCAGCAGTCCCACAGGGGCGGGGGAGACCCAGTACTTC. The chain couples TRBV4-2 to TRBJ2-5; D perhaps matches TRBD1 (7 bases). V lost 6 bases, J lost 5 bases, and 16 bases lay in between. Germline V gene sequence: CDR1 LGHNA, CDR2 YNFKEQ. This CDR3 has 14 residues.

V and J are TRBV5-1 and TRBJ2-3; 15 bases align to TRBD2. The trim removed 4 bases at V and 6 bases at J, leaving 6 bases unmatched. The CDR3 runs to 16 residues. Looked up from germline, CDR1 is SGHRS and CDR2 is YFSETQ. CDR3 amino acids: CASSPGLAGGSDTQYF. In DNA form, the CDR3 reads TGCGCCAGCAGCCCCGGACTAGCGGGAGGGAGTGATACGCAGTATTTT.

The chain combines TRBV6-1 with TRBJ2-4, with TRBD1 matching 7 bases. Trimming cost V 5 bases and J 2 bases; bases outside gene matches: 3. Germline V gene sequence: CDR1 MNHNS, CDR2 SASEGT. The CDR3 length is 14 residues. The CDR3 protein is CASSRQGTKNIQYF. In DNA form, the CDR3 reads TGTGCCAGCAGTAGACAGGGCACCAAAAACATTCAGTACTTC.

This clone occurred many times. The V and J genes are TRBV6-4 and TRBJ2-1; 13 bases map to TRBD2. The CDR3 totals 16 residues. Germline assignment: CDR1 MRHNA and CDR2 SNTAGT. The V and J ends lost 6 bases and 4 bases, in that order; junction bases with no gene match: 6. CDR3 DNA sequence: TGTGCCAGCAGCGCGACTAGCGGGGGGATTTACAATGAGCAGTTCTTC. As protein: CASSATSGGIYNEQFF.

V is TRBV7-9 and J is TRBJ2-7; D may correspond to TRBD1 or TRBD2 (5 bases each). CDR1 SEHNR and CDR2 FQNEAQ come from the germline V gene (reference sequence). The CDR3 is made up of 14 amino acids. With 1 base removed from V and 4 bases from J, the gap between germline ends came to 11 bases. In DNA, the CDR3 is TGTGCCAGCAGCTTAGAGGGGTTAGCGTACGAGCAGTACTTC. Protein product: CASSLEGLAYEQYF.

The V call is TRBV2, the J call TRBJ2-7, with 8 nucleotides matching TRBD2. The J segment lost 6 bases and the V segment lost 11 bases, leaving 9 bases of the junction unmatched. There are 12 residues in the CDR3. CDR1 is SNHLY and CDR2 is FYNNEI in the germline V gene. The CDR3 coding sequence is TGTGCCGGTCCCGGGGGGGTCTCCGAGCAGTACTTC. Amino acid sequence: CAGPGGVSEQYF.

There are a few counts of this clone. V is TRBV6-1 and J is TRBJ2-5; 9 nucleotides line up with TRBD2. The CDR3 covers 15 residues. Trimming removed 1 base from V and 5 bases from J; junction bases left unmatched: 5. From germline, CDR1 is MNHNS and CDR2 SASEGT. For the CDR3, the DNA is TGTGCCAGCAGTGAAGGGACTAGCGTGTCGGAGACCCAGTACTTC. Its protein is CASSEGTSVSETQYF.

A few counts support this clone. This chain joins TRBV6-5 and TRBJ2-7; 13 bases are a match to TRBD2. The CDR3 has 14 amino acids. CDR1 is MNHEY, CDR2 SVGAGI, per germline. Losses at the gene ends were 6 bases for V and 4 bases for J; bases not matched to a gene: 3. CDR3 in amino acids: CASSTTSGRYEQYF. The CDR3 DNA is TGTGCCAGCAGCACGACTAGCGGGAGGTACGAGCAGTACTTC.

The chain carries TRBV9 and TRBJ2-7; maybe TRBD2 (7 bases). The V gene lost 3 bases and the J gene lost 2 bases, with 15 bases spanning the gap. This CDR3 has 15 amino acids. Germline values: CDR1 SGDLS, CDR2 YYNGEE. CDR3 loop: CASSEGGTVAYEQYF. In DNA form, the CDR3 reads TGTGCCAGCAGCGAGGGGGGGACCGTCGCCTACGAGCAGTACTTC. The full variable domain, rest sourced from reference TRBV9 and TRBJ2-7, is DSGVTQTPKHLITATGQRVTLRCSPRSGDLSVYWYQQSLDQGLQFLIQYYNGEERAKGNILERFSAQQFPDLHSELNLSSLELGDSALYFCASSEGGTVAYEQYFGPGTRLTVT.

This clone has only a few counts. This rearrangement joins TRBV6-1 to TRBJ2-7; 10 positions match TRBD2. The CDR3 is 15 residues long. With V trimmed by 6 bases and J by 5 bases, 10 bases remained unmatched. Germline V lookup: CDR1 MNHNS, CDR2 SASEGT. The CDR3 DNA is TGTGCCAGCAGCCTCTCCAGCGGGAGGGCCGACGAGCAGTACTTC. This codes for CASSLSSGRADEQYF.

The table lists this clone with a few counts. This rearrangement joins TRBV27 to TRBJ1-1; TRBD1 matches at 7 bases. The CDR3 sequence is 15 residues long. Germline V gene data show CDR1 as MNHEY and CDR2 as SMNVEV (reference sequence). J lost 1 base, V lost 4 bases, and 6 bases had no gene match. CDR3 region: CASSSPRTGNTEAFF. In DNA, the CDR3 is TGTGCCAGCAGTTCCCCACGGACAGGGAACACTGAAGCTTTCTTT.

The gene calls are TRBV19 and TRBJ1-2; D remains ambiguous. In germline, CDR1 is LNHDA, CDR2 SQIVND (reference sequence). This CDR3 contains 14 residues. V gave up 7 bases and J gave up 2 bases, with 14 bases separating them. CDR3 nucleotides: TGTGCCAGTACCGCGTCGTGGCAAAACTATGGCTACACCTTC. Translating gives CASTASWQNYGYTF.

This chain links TRBV7-9 with TRBJ1-3; TRBD1 matches 8 bases. The V gene's germline CDR1 is SEHNR and CDR2 FQNEAQ (reference sequence). The J segment lost 0 bases and the V segment lost 5 bases, leaving 6 bases of the junction unmatched. The CDR3 contains 16 residues. CDR3 loop: CASSPRDRYSGNTIYF. The CDR3 DNA reads TGTGCCAGCAGCCCGAGGGACAGGTACTCTGGAAACACCATATATTTT.

V is TRBV7-2 and J is TRBJ1-2; D unresolved. Germline V gene lookup returns CDR1 SGHTA and CDR2 FQGNSA. The germline V and J ends were trimmed by 1 base and 4 bases, with 10 bases remaining between them. The CDR3 length is 14 residues. This CDR3 reads CASSLVRRIYGYTF. For the CDR3, the DNA is TGTGCCAGCAGCTTAGTTCGGAGGATCTATGGCTACACCTTC. The full variable domain, its missing parts supplied by reference TRBV7-2 and TRBJ1-2, is GAGVSQSPSNKVTEKGKDVELRCDPISGHTALYWYRQSLGQGLEFLIYFQGNSAPDKSGLPSDRFSAERTGGSVSTLTIQRTQQEDSAVYLCASSLVRRIYGYTFGSGTRLTVV.

The CDR3, as DNA: TGTGCCATCAGTGAGTCGAAGGCAGGTGGATATCGTTACGCCGACGAGCAGTACTTC. This translates into CAISESKAGGYRYADEQYF. The chain employs TRBV10-3 and TRBJ2-7; no definite D call. This CDR3 is built from 19 residues. The germline V gene has CDR1 ENHRY and CDR2 SYGVKD. Trimming left V 0 bases short and J 5 bases short, with 26 bases between.